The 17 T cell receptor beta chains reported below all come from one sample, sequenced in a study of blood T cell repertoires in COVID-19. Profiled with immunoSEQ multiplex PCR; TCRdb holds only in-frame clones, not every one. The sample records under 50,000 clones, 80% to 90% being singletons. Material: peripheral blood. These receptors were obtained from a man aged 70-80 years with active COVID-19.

Here the CDR3 DNA reads TGTGCCAGCAGCCCGCGGACAGGGGAAGAGACCCAGTACTTC. It specifies CASSPRTGEETQYF. V is TRBV7-9 and J is TRBJ2-5, with 9 bases that match TRBD1. J lost 3 bases, V lost 5 bases, and 4 bases had no gene match. The CDR3 has 14 residues. Germline V lookup: CDR1 SEHNR, CDR2 FQNEAQ (reference sequence).

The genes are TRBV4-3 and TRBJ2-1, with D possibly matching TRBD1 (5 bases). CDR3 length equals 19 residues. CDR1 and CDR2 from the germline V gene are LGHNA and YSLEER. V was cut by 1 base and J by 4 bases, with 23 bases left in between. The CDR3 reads CASSQGQGYRATRYNEQFF. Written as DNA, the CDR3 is TGCGCCAGCAGCCAAGGGCAGGGCTACAGAGCCACAAGATACAATGAGCAGTTCTTC.

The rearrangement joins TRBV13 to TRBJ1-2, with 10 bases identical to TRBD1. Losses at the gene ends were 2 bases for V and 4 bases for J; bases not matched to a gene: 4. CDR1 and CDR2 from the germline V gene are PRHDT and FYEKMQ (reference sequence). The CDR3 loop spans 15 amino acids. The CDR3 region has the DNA TGTGCCAGCAGCTTAAGGGACAGGGGAAGCTATGGCTACACCTTC. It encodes CASSLRDRGSYGYTF.

In DNA, the CDR3 is TGTGCCAGCAGGGGAGGGGTTAATAATTCACCCCTCCACTTT. Its protein product is CASRGGVNNSPLHF. The rearrangement links TRBV27 to TRBJ1-6; maybe TRBD1 (5 bases). The CDR3 consists of 14 residues. V gave up 6 bases and J gave up 5 bases, with 11 bases separating them. CDR1 and CDR2 (germline): MNHEY, SMNVEV (reference sequence).

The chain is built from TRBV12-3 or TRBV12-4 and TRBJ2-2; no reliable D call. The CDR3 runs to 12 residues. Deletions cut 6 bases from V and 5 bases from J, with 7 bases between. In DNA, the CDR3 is TGTGCCAGCAGGCCCTATACCGGGGAGCTGTTTTTT. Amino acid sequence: CASRPYTGELFF.

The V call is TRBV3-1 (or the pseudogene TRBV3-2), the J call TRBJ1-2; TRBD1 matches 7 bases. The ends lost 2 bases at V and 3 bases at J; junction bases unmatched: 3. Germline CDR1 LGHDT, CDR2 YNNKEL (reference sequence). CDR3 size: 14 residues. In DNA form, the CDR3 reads TGTGCCAGCAGCCAAAACAGGGGACACTATGGCTACACCTTC. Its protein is CASSQNRGHYGYTF.

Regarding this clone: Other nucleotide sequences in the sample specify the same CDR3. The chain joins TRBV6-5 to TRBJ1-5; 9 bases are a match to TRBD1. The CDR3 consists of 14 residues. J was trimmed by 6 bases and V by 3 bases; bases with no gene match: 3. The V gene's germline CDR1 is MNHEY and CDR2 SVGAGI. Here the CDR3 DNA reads TGTGCCAGCAGTTATACGGGACAGGGTCAGCCCCAGCATTTT. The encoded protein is CASSYTGQGQPQHF.

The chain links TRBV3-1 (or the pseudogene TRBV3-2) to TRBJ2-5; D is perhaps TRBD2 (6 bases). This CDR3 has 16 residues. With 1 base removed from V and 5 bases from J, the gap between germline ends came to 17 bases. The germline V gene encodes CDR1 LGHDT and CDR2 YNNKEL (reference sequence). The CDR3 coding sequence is TGTGCCAGCAGCCAAGCCCCGGGACTTGGGGGGGAGACCCAGTACTTC. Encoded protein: CASSQAPGLGGETQYF.

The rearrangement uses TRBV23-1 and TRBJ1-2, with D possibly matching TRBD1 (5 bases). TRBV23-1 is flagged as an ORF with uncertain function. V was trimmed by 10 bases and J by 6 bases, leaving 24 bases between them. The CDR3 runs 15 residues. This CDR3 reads CATPGRKGRVNGYTF. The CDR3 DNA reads TGCGCCACCCCGGGCAGGAAGGGGAGGGTCAATGGCTACACCTTC.

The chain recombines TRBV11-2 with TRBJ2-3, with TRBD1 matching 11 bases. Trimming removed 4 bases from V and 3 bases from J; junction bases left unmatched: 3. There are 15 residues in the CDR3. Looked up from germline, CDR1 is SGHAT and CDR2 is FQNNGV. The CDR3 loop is CASSWGTGGTDTQYF. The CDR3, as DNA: TGTGCCAGCAGCTGGGGGACAGGGGGGACAGATACGCAGTATTTT.

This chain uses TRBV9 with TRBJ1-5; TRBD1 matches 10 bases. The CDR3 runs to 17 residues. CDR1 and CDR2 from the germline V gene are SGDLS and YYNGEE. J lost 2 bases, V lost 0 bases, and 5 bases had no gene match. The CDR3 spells CASSVGQGAEGNQPQHF. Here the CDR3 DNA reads TGTGCCAGCAGCGTAGGACAGGGGGCAGAGGGCAATCAGCCCCAGCATTTT.

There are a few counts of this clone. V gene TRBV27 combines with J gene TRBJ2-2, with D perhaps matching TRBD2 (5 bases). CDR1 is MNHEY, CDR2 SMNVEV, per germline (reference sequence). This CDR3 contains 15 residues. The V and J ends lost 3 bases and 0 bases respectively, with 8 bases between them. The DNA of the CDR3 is TGTGCCAGCAGTTTTAACGGGGCGAACACCGGGGAGCTGTTTTTT. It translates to CASSFNGANTGELFF.

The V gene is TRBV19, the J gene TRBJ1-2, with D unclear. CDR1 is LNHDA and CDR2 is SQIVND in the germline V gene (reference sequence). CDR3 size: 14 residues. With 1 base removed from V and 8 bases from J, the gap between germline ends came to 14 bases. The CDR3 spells CASSIVSPSKGYTF. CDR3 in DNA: TGTGCCAGTAGTATAGTGAGCCCGTCTAAGGGCTACACCTTC.

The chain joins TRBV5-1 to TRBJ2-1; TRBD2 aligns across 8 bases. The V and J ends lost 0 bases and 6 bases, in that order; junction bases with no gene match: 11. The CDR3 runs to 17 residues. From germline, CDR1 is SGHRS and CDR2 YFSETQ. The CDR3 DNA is TGCGCCAGCAGCTTGGATTTTGTCGGGGGGGCCTCCAATGAGCAGTTCTTC. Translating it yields CASSLDFVGGASNEQFF.

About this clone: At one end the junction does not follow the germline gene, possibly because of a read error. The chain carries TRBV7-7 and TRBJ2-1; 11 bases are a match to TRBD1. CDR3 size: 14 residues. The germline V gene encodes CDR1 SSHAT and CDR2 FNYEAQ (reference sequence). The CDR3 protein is CASSPGQGVNEQFF. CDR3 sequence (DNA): TGTGCTAGCAGCCCGGGACAGGGGGTTAATGAGCAGTTCTTC.

The CDR3 reads CASRGTGGKAFF. In nucleotides, the CDR3 is TGTGCCAGTAGAGGGACAGGAGGGAAAGCTTTCTTT. The rearrangement joins TRBV19 to TRBJ1-1, with 8 bases lining up with TRBD1. The V gene's germline CDR1 is LNHDA and CDR2 SQIVND (reference sequence). V shed 6 bases, J shed 9 bases, and the junction held 6 bases outside the gene matches. This CDR3 has 12 residues.

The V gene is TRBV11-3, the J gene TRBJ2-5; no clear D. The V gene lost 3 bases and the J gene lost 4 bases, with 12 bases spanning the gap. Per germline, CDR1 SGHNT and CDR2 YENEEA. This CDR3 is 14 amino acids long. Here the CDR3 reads CASSFDPTGETQYF. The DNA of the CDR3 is TGTGCCAGCAGCTTTGACCCGACGGGAGAGACCCAGTACTTC.